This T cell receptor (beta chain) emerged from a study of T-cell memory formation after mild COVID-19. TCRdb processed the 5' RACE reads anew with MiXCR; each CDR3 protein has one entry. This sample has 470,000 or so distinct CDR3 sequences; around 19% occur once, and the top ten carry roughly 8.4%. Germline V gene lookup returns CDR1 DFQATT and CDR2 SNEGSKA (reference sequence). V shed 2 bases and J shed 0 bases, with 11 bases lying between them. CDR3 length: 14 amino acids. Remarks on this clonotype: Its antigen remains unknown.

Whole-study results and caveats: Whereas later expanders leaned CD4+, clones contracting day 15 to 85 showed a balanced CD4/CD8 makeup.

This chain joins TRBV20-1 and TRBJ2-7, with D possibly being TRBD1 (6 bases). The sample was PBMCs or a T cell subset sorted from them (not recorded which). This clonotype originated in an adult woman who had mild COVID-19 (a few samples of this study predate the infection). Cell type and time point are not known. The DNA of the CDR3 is TGCAGTGCTAGATCCCCGGACAGCTCCTACGAGCAGTACTTC. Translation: CSARSPDSSYEQYF.